The next 7 T cell receptor beta chains were all read from a single sample in a study of naive and memory T cell subsets. The beta constant-region primer was an equimolar mix of two oligonucleotides covering TRBC1 and TRBC2. Four rounds of PCR amplified the ligated cDNA using nested alpha and beta constant-region primers plus SP2. TCRdb reprocessed the UMI-ligation and nested PCR reads with MiXCR, giving one entry per CDR3 protein. The profile shows tens of thousands of distinct CDR3 sequences, 8% to 9.5% of them singletons. Sequencing was carried out using naive CD8+ T cells from blood. These receptors originate from a human donor in good health.

This clonotype has a handful of counts. The V gene is TRBV7-9, the J gene TRBJ2-1; D ambiguous. The CDR3 covers 12 residues. V dropped 6 bases and J dropped 7 bases, with 10 bases sitting between them. From germline, CDR1 is SEHNR and CDR2 FQNEAQ (reference sequence). The CDR3 spells CASRLSRNEQFF. For the CDR3, the DNA is TGTGCCAGCAGGTTAAGCCGGAATGAGCAGTTCTTC.

The V and J genes are TRBV27 and TRBJ2-7; 7 bases match TRBD1. The trim removed 6 bases at V and 3 bases at J, leaving 11 bases unmatched. This CDR3 is built from 15 residues. Germline V gene data show CDR1 as MNHEY and CDR2 as SMNVEV (reference sequence). CDR3 DNA: TGTGCCAGCAGCCCCTCTTCATACAGGGGCTACGAGCAGTACTTC. Residues: CASSPSSYRGYEQYF.

The chain combines TRBV29-1 with TRBJ2-7, with D perhaps matching TRBD1 (6 bases). V was clipped by 3 bases and J by 1 base, with 13 bases between them. Germline-derived CDR1 and CDR2 are SQVTM and ANQGSEA. This CDR3 spans 14 amino acids. DNA of the CDR3: TGCAGCGTTGATGGCGGCAGGGGATCCTACGAGCAGTACTTC. Translating gives CSVDGGRGSYEQYF.

This clonotype was counted between two and nine times. The chain links TRBV11-2 to TRBJ1-1; weak D call: TRBD1 (5 bases). Trimming cost V 5 bases and J 1 base, with 32 bases left between them. CDR3 length: 21 amino acids. Germline V gene lookup returns CDR1 SGHAT and CDR2 FQNNGV. This chain's CDR3 is CASSIRQPPRTLNVENTEAFF. DNA for the CDR3: TGTGCCAGCAGCATTAGACAGCCGCCGAGAACACTGAACGTCGAGAACACTGAAGCTTTCTTT.

This clonotype was recorded at least ten times. This chain links TRBV25-1 with TRBJ1-1; maybe TRBD1 (5 bases). V was cut by 8 bases and J by 9 bases, with 19 bases left in between. The CDR3 has 13 residues. The germline gives CDR1 MGHDK, CDR2 SYGVNS. The CDR3 is CASFGTPGVKAFF. The CDR3 DNA reads as TGTGCCAGCTTCGGGACCCCGGGTGTCAAAGCTTTCTTT.

This rearrangement joins TRBV28 to TRBJ2-7; the D gene is possibly TRBD1 (5 bases). There are 14 residues in the CDR3. CDR1 MDHEN and CDR2 SYDVKM come from the germline V gene. Trimming took off 7 bases at V and 3 bases at J, with 16 bases between the two ends. DNA for the CDR3: TGTGCCAGCATCGAAGACAGATATGTCTACGAGCAGTACTTC. Amino acid sequence: CASIEDRYVYEQYF.

This clonotype was seen more than once but under ten times. The chain is built from TRBV7-9 and TRBJ1-1; D is uncertain. CDR1 is SEHNR, CDR2 FQNEAQ, per germline (reference sequence). V gave up 5 bases and J gave up 4 bases, with 17 bases separating them. This CDR3 has 15 residues. This CDR3 reads CASSPLEGSATEAFF. CDR3 DNA: TGTGCCAGCAGCCCCCTGGAGGGATCGGCCACTGAAGCTTTCTTT.